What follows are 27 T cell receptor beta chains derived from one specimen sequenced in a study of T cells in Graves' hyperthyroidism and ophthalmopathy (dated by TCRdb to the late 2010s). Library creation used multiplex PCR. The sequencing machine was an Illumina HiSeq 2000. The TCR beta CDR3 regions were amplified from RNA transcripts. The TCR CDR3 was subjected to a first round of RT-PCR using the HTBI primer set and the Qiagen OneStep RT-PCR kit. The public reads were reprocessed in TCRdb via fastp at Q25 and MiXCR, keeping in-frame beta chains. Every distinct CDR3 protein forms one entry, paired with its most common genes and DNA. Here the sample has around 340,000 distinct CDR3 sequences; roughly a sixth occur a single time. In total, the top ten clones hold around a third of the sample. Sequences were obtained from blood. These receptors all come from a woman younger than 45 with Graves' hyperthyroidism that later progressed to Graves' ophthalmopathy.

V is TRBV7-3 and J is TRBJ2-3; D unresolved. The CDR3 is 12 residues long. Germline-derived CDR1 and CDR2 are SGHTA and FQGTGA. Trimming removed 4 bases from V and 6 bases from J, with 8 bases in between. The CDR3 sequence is CASSYLGDTQYF. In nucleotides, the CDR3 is TGTGCCAGCAGCTATCTAGGGGATACGCAGTATTTT.

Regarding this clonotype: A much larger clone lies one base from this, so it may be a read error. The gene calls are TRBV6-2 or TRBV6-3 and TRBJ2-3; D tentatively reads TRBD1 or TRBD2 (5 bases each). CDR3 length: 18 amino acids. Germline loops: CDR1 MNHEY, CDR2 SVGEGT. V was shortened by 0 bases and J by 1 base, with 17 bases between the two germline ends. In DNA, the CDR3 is TGTGCCAGCAGTTACTCTCATGATGGGACGGGTGGCACAGATACGCAGTATTTT. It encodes CASSYSHDGTGGTDTQYF.

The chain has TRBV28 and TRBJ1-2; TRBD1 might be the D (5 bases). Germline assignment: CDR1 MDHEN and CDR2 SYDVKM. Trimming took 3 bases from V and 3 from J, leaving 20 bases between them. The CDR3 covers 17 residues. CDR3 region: CASSFRPGRLVDYGYTF. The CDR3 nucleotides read TGTGCCAGCAGTTTCCGACCAGGGCGGTTAGTAGACTATGGCTACACCTTC.

The CDR3 spells CAWSVGDTDTDTQYF. For the CDR3, the DNA is TGTGCCTGGAGTGTGGGGGACACAGACACAGATACGCAGTATTTT. V and J are TRBV30 and TRBJ2-3; D possibly corresponds to TRBD1 (6 bases). V lost 0 bases and J lost 2, with 12 bases in between. CDR3 length: 15 amino acids. CDR1 GTSNPN and CDR2 SVGIG come from the germline V gene (reference sequence).

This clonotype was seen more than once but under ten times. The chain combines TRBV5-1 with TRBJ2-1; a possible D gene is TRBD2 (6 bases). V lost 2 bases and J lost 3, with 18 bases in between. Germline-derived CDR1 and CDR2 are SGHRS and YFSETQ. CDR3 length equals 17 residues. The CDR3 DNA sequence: TGCGCCAGCAGCTTAGGACTGGACGGGGGTTACTACAATGAGCAGTTCTTC. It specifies CASSLGLDGGYYNEQFF.

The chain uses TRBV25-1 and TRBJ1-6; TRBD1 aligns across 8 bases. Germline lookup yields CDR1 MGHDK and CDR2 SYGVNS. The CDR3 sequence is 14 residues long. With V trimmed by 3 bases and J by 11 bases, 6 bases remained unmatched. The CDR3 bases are TGTGCCAGCAGTGACGACAGGGGAAATCCACCCCTCCACTTT. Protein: CASSDDRGNPPLHF.

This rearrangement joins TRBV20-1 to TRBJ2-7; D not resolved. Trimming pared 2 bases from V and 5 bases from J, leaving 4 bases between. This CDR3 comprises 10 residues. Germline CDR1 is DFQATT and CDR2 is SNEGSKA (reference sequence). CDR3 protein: CSARYDEQYF. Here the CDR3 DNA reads TGCAGTGCTAGATATGACGAGCAGTACTTC.

The CDR3 sequence: CASSLAGSYTDYGYTF. The CDR3 DNA reads as TGCGCCAGCAGCTTGGCCGGATCCTACACAGACTATGGCTACACCTTC. The chain combines TRBV5-1 with TRBJ1-2; D remains unclear. V was trimmed by 0 bases and J by 3 bases, leaving 15 bases between them. Germline V gene lookup returns CDR1 SGHRS and CDR2 YFSETQ. The length of the CDR3 is 16 residues.

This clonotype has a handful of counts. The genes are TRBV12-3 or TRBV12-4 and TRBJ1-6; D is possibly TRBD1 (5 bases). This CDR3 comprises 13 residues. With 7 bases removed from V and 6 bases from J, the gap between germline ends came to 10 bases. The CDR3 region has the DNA TGTGCCAGCACCAACGGGGGTAATTCACCCCTCCACTTT. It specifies CASTNGGNSPLHF.

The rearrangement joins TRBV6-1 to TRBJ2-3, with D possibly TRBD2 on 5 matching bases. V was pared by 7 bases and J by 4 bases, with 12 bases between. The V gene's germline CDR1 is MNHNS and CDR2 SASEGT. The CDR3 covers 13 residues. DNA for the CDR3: TGTGCCAGCATAGGTAGCGTGGCAGATACGCAGTATTTT. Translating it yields CASIGSVADTQYF.

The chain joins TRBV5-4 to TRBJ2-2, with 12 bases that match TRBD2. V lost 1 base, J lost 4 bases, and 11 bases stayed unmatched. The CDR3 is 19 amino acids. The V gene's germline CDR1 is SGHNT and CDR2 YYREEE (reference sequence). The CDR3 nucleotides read TGTGCCAGCAGCTTGCTAGCGGGGGGGCCCGTGGGGGTCACCGGGGAGCTGTTTTTT. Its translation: CASSLLAGGPVGVTGELFF.

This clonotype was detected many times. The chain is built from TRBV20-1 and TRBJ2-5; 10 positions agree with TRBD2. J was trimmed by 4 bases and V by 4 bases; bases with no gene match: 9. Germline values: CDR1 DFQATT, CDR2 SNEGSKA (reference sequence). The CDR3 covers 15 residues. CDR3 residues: CSANVPAGGLETQYF. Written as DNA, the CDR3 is TGCAGTGCTAACGTCCCAGCGGGAGGGCTAGAGACCCAGTACTTC.

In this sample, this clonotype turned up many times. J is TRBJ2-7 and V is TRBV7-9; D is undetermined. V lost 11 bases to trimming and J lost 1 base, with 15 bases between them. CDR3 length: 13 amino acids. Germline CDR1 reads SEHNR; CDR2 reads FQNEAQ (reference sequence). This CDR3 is CAVKGSASYEQYF. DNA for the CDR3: TGTGCCGTTAAGGGCAGCGCTTCCTACGAGCAGTACTTC.

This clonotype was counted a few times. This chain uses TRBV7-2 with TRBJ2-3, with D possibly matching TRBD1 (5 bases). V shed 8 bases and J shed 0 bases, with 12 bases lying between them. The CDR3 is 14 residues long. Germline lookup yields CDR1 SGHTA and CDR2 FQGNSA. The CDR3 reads CASETVSSTDTQYF. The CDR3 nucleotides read TGTGCCAGCGAGACAGTATCTAGCACAGATACGCAGTATTTT.

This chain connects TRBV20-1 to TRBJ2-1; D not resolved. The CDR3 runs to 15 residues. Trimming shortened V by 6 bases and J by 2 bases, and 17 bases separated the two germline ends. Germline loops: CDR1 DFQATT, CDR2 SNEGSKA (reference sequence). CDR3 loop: CSAHRPETAYNEQFF. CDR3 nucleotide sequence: TGCAGTGCCCACCGCCCAGAGACCGCCTACAATGAGCAGTTCTTC.

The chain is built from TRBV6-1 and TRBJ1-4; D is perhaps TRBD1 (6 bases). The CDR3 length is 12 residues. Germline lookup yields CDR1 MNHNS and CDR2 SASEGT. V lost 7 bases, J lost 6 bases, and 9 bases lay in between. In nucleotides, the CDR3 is TGTGCCAGCACCGGGACACATGAAAAACTGTTTTTT. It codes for CASTGTHEKLFF.

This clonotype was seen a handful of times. The CDR3 spells CASSYGARIYEQYF. The CDR3 region has the DNA TGTGCCAGCAGTTACGGTGCCAGAATCTACGAGCAGTACTTC. The rearrangement joins TRBV6-5 to TRBJ2-7; D ambiguous. Looked up from germline, CDR1 is MNHEY and CDR2 is SVGAGI. CDR3 length equals 14 residues. V was pared by 2 bases and J by 3 bases, with 11 bases between.

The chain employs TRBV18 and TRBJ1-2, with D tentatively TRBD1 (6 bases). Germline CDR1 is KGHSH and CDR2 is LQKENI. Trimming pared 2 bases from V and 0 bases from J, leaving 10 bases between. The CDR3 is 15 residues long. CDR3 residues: CASSPVDRPNYGYTF. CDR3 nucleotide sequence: TGTGCCAGCTCACCAGTCGACAGGCCTAACTATGGCTACACCTTC.

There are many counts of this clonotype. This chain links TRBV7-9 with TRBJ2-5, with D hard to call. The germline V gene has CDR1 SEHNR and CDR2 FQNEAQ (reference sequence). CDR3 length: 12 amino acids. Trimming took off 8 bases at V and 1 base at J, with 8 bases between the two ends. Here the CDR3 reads CASAPAQETQYF. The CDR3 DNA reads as TGTGCCAGCGCCCCGGCCCAAGAGACCCAGTACTTC.

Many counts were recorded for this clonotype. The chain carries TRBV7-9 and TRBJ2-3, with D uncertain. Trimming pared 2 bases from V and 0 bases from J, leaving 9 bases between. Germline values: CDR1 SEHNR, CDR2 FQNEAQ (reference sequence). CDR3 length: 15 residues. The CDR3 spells CASSLKGPSTDTQYF. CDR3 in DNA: TGTGCCAGCAGCTTAAAAGGGCCTAGCACAGATACGCAGTATTTT.

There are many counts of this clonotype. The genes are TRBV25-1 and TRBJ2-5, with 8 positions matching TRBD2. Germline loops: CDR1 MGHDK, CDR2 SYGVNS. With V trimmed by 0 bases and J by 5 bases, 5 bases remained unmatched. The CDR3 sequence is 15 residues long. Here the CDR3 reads CASSEYGSGGETQYF. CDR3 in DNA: TGTGCCAGCAGTGAATACGGGTCGGGGGGGGAGACCCAGTACTTC.

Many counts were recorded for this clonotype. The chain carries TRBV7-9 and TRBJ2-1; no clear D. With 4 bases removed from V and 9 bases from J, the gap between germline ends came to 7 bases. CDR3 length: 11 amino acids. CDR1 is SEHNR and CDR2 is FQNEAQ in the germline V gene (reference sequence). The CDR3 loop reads CASSSFSEQFF. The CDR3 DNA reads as TGTGCCAGCAGCTCCTTCAGTGAGCAGTTCTTC.

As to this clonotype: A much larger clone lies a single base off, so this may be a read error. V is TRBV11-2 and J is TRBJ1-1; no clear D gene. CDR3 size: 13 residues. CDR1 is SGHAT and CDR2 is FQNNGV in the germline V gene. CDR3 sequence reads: CASSAITYTEALF. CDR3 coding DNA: TGTGCCAGCAGCGCAATTACGTACACTGAAGCTTTATTT.

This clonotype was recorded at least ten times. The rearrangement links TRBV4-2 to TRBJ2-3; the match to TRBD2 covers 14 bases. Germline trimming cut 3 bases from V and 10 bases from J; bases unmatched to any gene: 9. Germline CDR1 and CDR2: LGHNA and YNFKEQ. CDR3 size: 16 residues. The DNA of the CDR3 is TGTGCCAGCAGCCAGGCCGGGACTAGCGGGGGATACGCGCAGTATTTT. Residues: CASSQAGTSGGYAQYF.

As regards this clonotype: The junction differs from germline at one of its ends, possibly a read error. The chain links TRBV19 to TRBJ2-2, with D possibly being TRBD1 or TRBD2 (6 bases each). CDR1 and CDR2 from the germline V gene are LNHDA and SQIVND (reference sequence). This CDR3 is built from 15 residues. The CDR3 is CASDMKGGNAGELFF. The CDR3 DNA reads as TGTGCCAGTGATATGAAAGGGGGGAACGCCGGGGAGCTGTTTTTT.

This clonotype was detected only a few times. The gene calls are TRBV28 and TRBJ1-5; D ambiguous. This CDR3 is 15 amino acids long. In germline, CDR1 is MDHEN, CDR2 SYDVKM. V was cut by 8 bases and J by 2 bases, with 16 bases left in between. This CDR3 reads CASGHDGSGNQPQHF. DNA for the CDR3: TGTGCCAGCGGCCATGATGGGTCGGGCAATCAGCCCCAGCATTTT. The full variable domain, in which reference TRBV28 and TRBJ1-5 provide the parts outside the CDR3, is DVKVTQSSRYLVKRTGEKVFLECVQDMDHENMFWYRQDPGLGLRLIYFSYDVKMKEKGDIPEGYSVSREKKERFSLILESASTNQTSMYLCASGHDGSGNQPQHFGDGTRLSIL.

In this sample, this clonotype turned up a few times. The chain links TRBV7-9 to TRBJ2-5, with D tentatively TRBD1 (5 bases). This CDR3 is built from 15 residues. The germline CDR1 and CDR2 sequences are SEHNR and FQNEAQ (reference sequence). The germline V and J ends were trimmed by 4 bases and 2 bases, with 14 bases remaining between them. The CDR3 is CASSSQEQGQETQYF. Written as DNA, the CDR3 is TGTGCCAGCAGCTCCCAGGAGCAGGGACAAGAGACCCAGTACTTC.